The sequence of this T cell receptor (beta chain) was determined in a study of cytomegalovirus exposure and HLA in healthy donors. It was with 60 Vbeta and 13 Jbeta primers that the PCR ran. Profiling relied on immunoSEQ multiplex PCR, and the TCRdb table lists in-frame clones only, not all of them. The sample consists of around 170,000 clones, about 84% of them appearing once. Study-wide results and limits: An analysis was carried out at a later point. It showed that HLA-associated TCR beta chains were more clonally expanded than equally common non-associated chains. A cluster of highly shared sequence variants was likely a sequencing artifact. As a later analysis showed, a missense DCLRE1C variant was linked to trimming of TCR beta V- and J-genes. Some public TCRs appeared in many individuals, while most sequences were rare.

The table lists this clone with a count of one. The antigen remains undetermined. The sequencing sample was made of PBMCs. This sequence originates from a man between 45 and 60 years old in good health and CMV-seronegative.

This CDR3 reads CASSFEGSSYNEQFF. In nucleotides, the CDR3 is TGTGCCAGCAGTTTTGAGGGCAGCTCCTACAATGAGCAGTTCTTC. The chain employs TRBV27 and TRBJ2-1; tentatively, D is TRBD2 (5 bases). Trimming took 3 bases from V and 0 from J, leaving 9 bases between them. The length of the CDR3 is 15 residues. Germline CDR1 MNHEY, CDR2 SMNVEV (reference sequence).